Below are 10 T cell receptor beta chains sequenced from a single sample in a study of OX40 agonist ivuxolimab in advanced cancers. Profiling relied on immunoSEQ multiplex PCR, and the TCRdb table lists in-frame clones only, not all of them. This sample carries under 100,000 clones, 75% to 90% of them seen once, and the ten largest clones take over 0.7%. This specimen consisted of CD4+ or CD8+ T cells sorted from blood, obtained in a trial of the OX40 agonist ivuxolimab. The receptors come from an adult with an advanced solid tumor such as melanoma, head and neck, liver or kidney cancer.

The chain joins TRBV11-3 to TRBJ1-2; perhaps TRBD1 as D (5 bases). The CDR3 totals 13 residues. Between the trimmed V and J ends, which lost 5 bases and 9 bases, there was a span of 16 bases. Germline V gives CDR1 SGHNT, CDR2 YENEEA. The CDR3 sequence: CASSTRDGGSYTF. The CDR3 DNA reads as TGTGCCAGCAGCACCAGGGACGGTGGGAGCTACACCTTC.

J is TRBJ1-3 and V is TRBV18; 7 positions agree with TRBD1. This CDR3 has 13 amino acids. V was clipped by 3 bases and J by 4 bases; unmatched bases: 0. CDR1 is KGHSH, CDR2 LQKENI, per germline. The CDR3 sequence is CASSPGQGNTIYF. CDR3 bases: TGTGCCAGCTCACCGGGACAGGGAAACACCATATATTTT. Complete variable domain (other parts from reference TRBV18 and TRBJ1-3): NAGVMQNPRHLVRRRGQEARLRCSPMKGHSHVYWYRQLPEEGLKFMVYLQKENIIDESGMPKERFSAEFPKEGPSILRIQQVVRGDSAAYFCASSPGQGNTIYFGEGSWLTVV.

The chain joins TRBV12-5 to TRBJ1-2, with 9 bases aligning to TRBD1. The CDR3 is 13 amino acids. Germline CDR1 reads LGHNT; CDR2 reads FRNRAP. V lost 5 bases and J lost 7; bases outside the gene matches: 5. CDR3 bases: TGTGCTAGTGGTATACCGGACAGGGGTGGCTACACCTTC. Its translation is CASGIPDRGGYTF.

This rearrangement joins TRBV30 to TRBJ2-1, with 11 bases that match TRBD2. CDR3 length: 15 residues. Germline CDR1 and CDR2: GTSNPN and SVGIG (reference sequence). V lost 2 bases, J lost 1 base, and 1 base stayed unmatched. The CDR3 bases are TGTGCCTGGAGTCGGACTAGCGGGTCCTACAATGAGCAGTTCTTC. It is translated as CAWSRTSGSYNEQFF.

The chain couples TRBV11-2 to TRBJ2-1; D perhaps matches TRBD2 (7 bases). Per germline, CDR1 SGHAT and CDR2 FQNNGV. The CDR3 spans 16 residues. Trimming removed 7 bases from V and 8 bases from J, with 24 bases in between. The CDR3 sequence: CASTASGGGYSYEQFF. CDR3 nucleotide sequence: TGTGCCAGCACCGCCTCGGGCGGGGGCTATAGCTATGAGCAGTTCTTC. The variable domain in full, completed from reference TRBV11-2 and TRBJ2-1, reads EAGVAQSPRYKIIEKRQSVAFWCNPISGHATLYWYQQILGQGPKLLIQFQNNGVVDDSQLPKDRFSAERLKGVDSTLKIQPAKLEDSAVYLCASTASGGGYSYEQFFGPGTRLTVL.

The gene calls are TRBV6-1 and TRBJ2-7; the match to TRBD1 covers 7 bases. Germline CDR1 is MNHNS and CDR2 is SASEGT. The CDR3 loop spans 15 amino acids. After removal of 4 bases from V and 4 bases from J, the junction contained 10 bases not matched to a gene. CDR3 DNA sequence: TGTGCCAGCAGTGTCGGACAGGACACGGTTTACGAGCAGTACTTC. It codes for CASSVGQDTVYEQYF.

The CDR3 region is CASSSDSDDYTF. DNA of the CDR3: TGTGCCAGCAGTTCTGACTCGGACGACTACACCTTC. The V and J genes are TRBV7-2 and TRBJ1-2; D gene uncertain. Germline V gene data show CDR1 as SGHTA and CDR2 as FQGNSA. The CDR3 totals 12 residues. The V end lost 6 bases, the J end lost 10 bases, and 15 bases lay between the germline ends.

This chain uses TRBV11-2 with TRBJ1-4; D is uncertain. Per germline, CDR1 SGHAT and CDR2 FQNNGV. This CDR3 has 13 residues. The germline V and J ends were trimmed by 3 bases and 5 bases, with 7 bases remaining between them. CDR3 in DNA: TGTGCCAGCAGCTTGGACGGAAATGAAAAACTGTTTTTT. It yields the protein CASSLDGNEKLFF.

The chain links TRBV5-1 to TRBJ1-2; D unclear. The CDR3 consists of 13 residues. V was pared by 7 bases and J by 0 bases, with 10 bases between. The V gene's germline CDR1 is SGHRS and CDR2 YFSETQ. As DNA, the CDR3 is TGCGCCAGCCGCATATCCTCTAACTATGGCTACACCTTC. Protein sequence: CASRISSNYGYTF.

This chain joins TRBV19 and TRBJ1-4; TRBD1 is a possible D gene (6 bases). Trimming took off 4 bases at V and 7 bases at J, with 16 bases between the two ends. There are 15 residues in the CDR3. The germline V gene has CDR1 LNHDA and CDR2 SQIVND (reference sequence). The CDR3 region is CASSRGHLVGEKLFF. The CDR3 nucleotides are TGTGCCAGTAGTAGGGGACACTTGGTAGGTGAAAAACTGTTTTTT.